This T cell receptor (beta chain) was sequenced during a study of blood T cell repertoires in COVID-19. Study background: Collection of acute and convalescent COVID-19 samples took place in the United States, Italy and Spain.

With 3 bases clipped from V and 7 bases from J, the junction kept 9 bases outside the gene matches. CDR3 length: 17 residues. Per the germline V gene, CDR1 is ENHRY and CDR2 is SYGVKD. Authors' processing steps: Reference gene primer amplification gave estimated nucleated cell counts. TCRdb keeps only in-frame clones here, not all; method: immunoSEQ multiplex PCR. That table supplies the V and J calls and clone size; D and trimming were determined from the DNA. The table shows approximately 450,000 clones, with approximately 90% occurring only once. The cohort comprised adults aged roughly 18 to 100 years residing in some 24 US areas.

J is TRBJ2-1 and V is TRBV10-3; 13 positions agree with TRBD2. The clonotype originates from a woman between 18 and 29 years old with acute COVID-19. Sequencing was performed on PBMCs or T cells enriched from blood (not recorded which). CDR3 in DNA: TGTGCCATCAGTGATCGAGGACTAGCGGGGGTAAGAAATGAGCAGTTCTTC. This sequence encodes CAISDRGLAGVRNEQFF.